This T cell receptor beta chain was captured by sequencing in a study of control samples from healthy donors and cancer patients. The V gene's germline CDR1 is SEHNR and CDR2 FQNEAQ (reference sequence). V lost 5 bases, J lost 0 bases, and 12 bases lay in between. The CDR3 has 15 residues. Assay used: immunoSEQ multiplex PCR; TCRdb lists only in-frame clones, some missing. Seen here are about 130,000 clones, roughly 94% observed once, and the top ten hold more than 13%. The chain uses TRBV7-9 and TRBJ2-3; D may be TRBD1 or TRBD2 (6 bases each). Sample: PBMCs. The TCR originated in a man aged 55 to 70 with colorectal cancer. CDR3 nucleotide sequence: TGTGCCAGCAGCGGGGGGCAGAGTAGCACAGATACGCAGTATTTT. This translates into CASSGGQSSTDTQYF.